The next 14 T cell receptor beta chains were all read from a single sample in a study of Ad26.COV2.S vaccination and SARS-CoV-2 variants. The sample's treatment: 19 received Ad26.COV2.S at low or high dose, single or two shots; 5 received placebo; per-sample allocation not given. Sampling happened 63 days after the first vaccine or placebo injection. TCRdb keeps only in-frame clones here, not all; method: immunoSEQ multiplex PCR. The profile covers some 480,000 clones, with around 88% appearing a single time and about 13% taken by the ten largest. The material was peripheral blood, obtained in a trial of Ad26.COV2.S vaccine versus placebo. These receptors all stem from a person aged 18 to 59 who received the Ad26.COV2.S COVID-19 vaccine or a placebo.

This clone came up once. The chain uses TRBV28 and TRBJ1-5, with a weak D call TRBD1 (6 bases). CDR3 length: 15 amino acids. V was pared by 5 bases and J by 6 bases, with 17 bases between. Germline lookup yields CDR1 MDHEN and CDR2 SYDVKM. CDR3 sequence (DNA): TGTGCCAGCAGTGGGGACCCTAGGGGGGGTCAGCCCCAGCATTTT. Its translation is CASSGDPRGGQPQHF. Drawing the rest from reference TRBV28 and TRBJ1-5, the complete variable domain is DVKVTQSSRYLVKRTGEKVFLECVQDMDHENMFWYRQDPGLGLRLIYFSYDVKMKEKGDIPEGYSVSREKKERFSLILESASTNQTSMYLCASSGDPRGGQPQHFGDGTRLSIL.

The V gene is TRBV28, the J gene TRBJ2-7; D unclear. The CDR3 runs 18 residues. Trimming removed 6 bases from V and 0 bases from J, with 24 bases in between. Germline V gene lookup returns CDR1 MDHEN and CDR2 SYDVKM. The CDR3 is CASSIHSPGLAYSYEQYF. As DNA, the CDR3 is TGTGCCAGCAGCATACACTCACCGGGCCTGGCATACTCCTACGAGCAGTACTTC.

This clone was counted only a few times. CDR3 nucleotide sequence: TGTGCCAGCAGCCGTCAACCACAGGGGGTCCTTTTGCCCGAGCAGTACTTC. This gives the protein CASSRQPQGVLLPEQYF. V gene TRBV5-5 combines with J gene TRBJ2-7; TRBD1 matches at 8 bases. Germline CDR1 reads SGHKS; CDR2 reads YYEKEE (reference sequence). CDR3 length: 17 amino acids. The J segment lost 6 bases and the V segment lost 4 bases, leaving 18 bases of the junction unmatched.

This chain links TRBV2 with TRBJ1-5; 12 bases agree with TRBD1. The germline V gene encodes CDR1 SNHLY and CDR2 FYNNEI. This CDR3 is 17 amino acids long. Trimming cost V 4 bases and J 3 bases; bases outside gene matches: 7. Here the CDR3 DNA reads TGTGCCAGCAGTGTAGGGACAGGGGGCAGTAACAATCAGCCCCAGCATTTT. As protein: CASSVGTGGSNNQPQHF.

The chain is built from TRBV28 and TRBJ1-4; D not certain. The CDR3 consists of 11 residues. Germline lookup yields CDR1 MDHEN and CDR2 SYDVKM. V lost 8 bases and J lost 8, with 9 bases in between. In DNA, the CDR3 is TGTGCCAGCGGACGAAGGGAAAAACTGTTTTTT. Amino acids: CASGRREKLFF.

V gene TRBV19 combines with J gene TRBJ2-5, with D perhaps TRBD2 (5 bases). The CDR3 spans 14 residues. V was cut by 5 bases and J by 5 bases, with 15 bases left in between. Germline V gene sequence: CDR1 LNHDA, CDR2 SQIVND (reference sequence). The CDR3 is CASSSQLGSETQYF. The CDR3 coding sequence is TGTGCCAGTAGTTCCCAACTAGGCTCGGAGACCCAGTACTTC.

The chain is built from TRBV7-9 and TRBJ2-7; 7 bases match TRBD1. The CDR3 sequence is 15 residues long. Germline V CDR1 and CDR2: SEHNR, FQNEAQ (reference sequence). The V segment lost 5 bases and the J segment 3 bases; nucleotides outside the gene matches: 10. The CDR3: CASSPAGGQDYEQYF. The CDR3 coding sequence is TGTGCCAGCAGCCCAGCCGGCGGACAGGACTACGAGCAGTACTTC.

This sequence joins TRBV6-5 and TRBJ1-2, with D possibly being TRBD1 (5 bases). The V gene lost 5 bases and the J gene lost 2 bases, with 15 bases spanning the gap. CDR3 length: 15 residues. From germline, CDR1 is MNHEY and CDR2 SVGAGI. This CDR3 reads CASSRDRNRNYGYTF. Here the CDR3 DNA reads TGTGCCAGCAGTCGGGACCGAAATCGGAACTATGGCTACACCTTC.

The V call is TRBV7-2, the J call TRBJ2-7; D is uncertain. The CDR3 runs to 13 residues. V lost 4 bases and J 4 bases, leaving 11 bases between the germline ends. From germline, CDR1 is SGHTA and CDR2 FQGNSA. CDR3 sequence: CASSSQSAYEQYF. The CDR3 DNA is TGTGCCAGCAGCTCCCAGTCGGCTTACGAGCAGTACTTC.

This sequence joins TRBV30 and TRBJ1-2; 8 bases fit TRBD1. The CDR3 has 14 amino acids. The trim removed 3 bases at V and 8 bases at J, leaving 11 bases unmatched. CDR1 and CDR2 (germline): GTSNPN, SVGIG (reference sequence). As DNA, the CDR3 is TGTGCCTGGAGCGGAACAGGGGGTTGGAGAGGCTACACCTTC. Protein sequence: CAWSGTGGWRGYTF.

The genes are TRBV5-5 and TRBJ2-1; D possibly corresponds to TRBD1 (5 bases). Deletions cut 2 bases from V and 0 bases from J, with 9 bases between. The germline gives CDR1 SGHKS, CDR2 YYEKEE (reference sequence). The CDR3 consists of 15 residues. The chain's CDR3 is CASSFGAVSYNEQFF. Here the CDR3 DNA reads TGTGCCAGCAGCTTTGGGGCTGTCTCCTACAATGAGCAGTTCTTC.

The gene calls are TRBV15 and TRBJ1-3; 10 nucleotides line up with TRBD1. V was clipped by 5 bases and J by 0 bases; unmatched bases: 7. The CDR3 covers 17 residues. Germline-derived CDR1 and CDR2 are LNHNV and YYDKDF (reference sequence). For the CDR3, the DNA is TGTGCCACCAGCTGGGGGACAGGGGCTTTCTCTGGAAACACCATATATTTT. Translating gives CATSWGTGAFSGNTIYF. The full variable domain, its missing parts supplied by reference TRBV15 and TRBJ1-3, is DAMVIQNPRYQVTQFGKPVTLSCSQTLNHNVMYWYQQKSSQAPKLLFHYYDKDFNNEADTPDNFQSRRPNTSFCFLDIRSPGLGDTAMYLCATSWGTGAFSGNTIYFGEGSWLTVV.

In this sample, this clone turned up once. The J gene is TRBJ1-1, the V gene TRBV6-5; D might be TRBD1 (5 bases). V lost 5 bases to trimming and J lost 3 bases, with 16 bases between them. This CDR3 contains 15 residues. Germline V gives CDR1 MNHEY, CDR2 SVGAGI. The DNA for the CDR3 is TGTGCCAGCAGTCCCGAAGGGGCAGGGTACACTGAAGCTTTCTTT. Translating gives CASSPEGAGYTEAFF.

This sequence joins TRBV10-3 and TRBJ1-5, with a possible D match to TRBD1 (5 bases). Trimming pared 8 bases from V and 4 bases from J, leaving 9 bases between. CDR3 length: 12 amino acids. From germline, CDR1 is ENHRY and CDR2 SYGVKD. The CDR3 loop reads CAIRDGNQPQHF. DNA of the CDR3: TGTGCCATCCGGGACGGGAATCAGCCCCAGCATTTT.